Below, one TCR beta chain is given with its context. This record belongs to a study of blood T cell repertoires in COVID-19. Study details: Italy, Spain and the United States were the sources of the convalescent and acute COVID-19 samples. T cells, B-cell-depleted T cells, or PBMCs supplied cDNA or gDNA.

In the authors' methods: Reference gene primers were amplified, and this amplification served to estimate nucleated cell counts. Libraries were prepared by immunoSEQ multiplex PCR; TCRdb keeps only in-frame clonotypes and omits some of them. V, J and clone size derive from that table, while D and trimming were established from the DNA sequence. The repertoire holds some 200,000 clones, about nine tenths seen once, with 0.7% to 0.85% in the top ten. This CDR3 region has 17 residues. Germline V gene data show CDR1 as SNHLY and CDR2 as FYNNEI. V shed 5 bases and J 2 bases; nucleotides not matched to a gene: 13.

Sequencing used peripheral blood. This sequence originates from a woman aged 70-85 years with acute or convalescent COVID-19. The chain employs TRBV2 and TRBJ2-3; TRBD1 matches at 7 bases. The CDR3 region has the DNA TGTGCCAGCAGTCTTGACAGGGCCCTTTTCCTCACAGATACGCAGTATTTT. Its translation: CASSLDRALFLTDTQYF.